This T cell receptor (beta chain) emerged from a study of immune evolution from preneoplasia to lung adenocarcinoma. There are 13 residues in the CDR3. Germline-derived CDR1 and CDR2 are SGHDN and FVKESK. V lost 6 bases to trimming and J lost 3 bases; unmatched junction nucleotides: 2. Profiling relied on immunoSEQ multiplex PCR, and the TCRdb table lists in-frame clones only, not all of them. The sample records over 6,000 clones, around 85% being singletons. Sequencing was done on a sample of FFPE minimally invasive lung adenocarcinoma tissue. The chain recombines TRBV14 with TRBJ2-7, with 10 bases lining up with TRBD1. The TCR sequence derives from a person aged 80 or over with lung adenocarcinoma. The CDR3 spells CASRRDRGYEQYF. CDR3 DNA sequence: TGTGCCAGCAGGAGGGACAGGGGCTACGAGCAGTACTTC.